This T cell receptor (beta chain) was recorded in a study of blood T cell repertoires in COVID-19 (dated by TCRdb to the early 2020s). Regarding the study in general: The collaborator samples originated in the United States, Italy and Spain and spanned the acute and convalescent phases of COVID-19. The prospective study material was composed of cDNA or gDNA derived from T cells, B-cell-depleted T cells, or PBMCs. The samples were drawn from the first 160 participants of the ongoing ImmuneRACE study and from roughly 1,300 subjects provided by 6 global collaborators. Where available, HLA class I and class II types were taken from metadata supplied by the sample provider and were not determined by assay-based typing. Nearly every sample came with metadata listing a de-identified subject ID, COVID-19 status, age in years and sex. Deeply sampled blood TCRbeta repertoires from subjects exposed to, actively infected with, or recovered from COVID-19 were included in the dataset. A freely available public database, intended as a resource for researchers studying the immune response to SARS-CoV-2, is where the repertoires were released. Results the study describes overall, beyond this receptor: Clinical and demographic metadata were provided uncurated, with the amount varying by source and participant.

TCRbeta CDR3 regions were amplified from genomic DNA by means of the immunoSEQ Assay, a bias-controlled multiplex PCR. In the original analysis: Nucleated cell counts per sample were estimated from amplification of reference gene primers within the assay. Sequence reads were collapsed and filtered to measure the absolute abundance of every unique TCRbeta CDR3 rearrangement. For each sample, productive Simpson clonality was calculated as the square root of Simpson's diversity index across productive rearrangements. The source is immuneACCESS, and TCRdb retained only in-frame sequences with V and J called. Part of the clones is not carried over; for the studies checked, unresolved V genes explain less than half of this, and the remainder is unexplained. That table gives V, J and clone size, and the DNA gave D and trimming. The sample records about 210,000 clones, 80% to 85% of which are singletons. Of the sample, about 8.9% falls within the top ten clones.

The junction shows trimming of 4 bases on V and 6 bases on J, plus 15 bases between the germline ends. Per the germline V gene, SGHTA is the CDR1 and FQGNSA is the CDR2. Inclusive of the bounding cysteine and phenylalanine, the CDR3 is 14 residues long. The CDR3 DNA has 42 bases and is translated from base 1. With regard to this clone: Its antigen is unknown. Base-call qualities are not available, and no considerably larger clone is one nucleotide away.

In the prospective study, participants were 18 to 89 years old, resided in fewer than 25 geographic areas of the United States, and were enrolled through a virtual design. To assign participants to cohorts, the prospective study relied on clinical history that participants themselves reported in a screening survey and a study questionnaire. In the prospective study, mobile phlebotomists collected whole blood, serum and a nasopharyngeal or oropharyngeal swab from each participant. Additional blood draws and questionnaires over an approximately two-month period could optionally be provided by prospective study participants. Prospective study blood samples were shipped either frozen or at room temperature before DNA extraction.

This TCR was recovered from a woman aged 45-59 years with acute COVID-19. Sequenced input: PBMCs or T cells enriched from blood (not recorded which). The chain joins TRBV7-2 to TRBJ1-2; TRBD1 is perhaps the D gene, given 5 matching bases. CDR3 loop: CASSSRAVSDGYTF. The DNA reads as follows: TGTGCCAGCAGCTCCAGGGCAGTAAGCGATGGCTACACCTTC.